Listed below are T cell receptor beta chains from one sample, sequenced in a study of beta chain features in type 1 diabetes. TCRdb's table, derived via immunoSEQ multiplex PCR, lists solely in-frame clones and lacks some. Among about 360,000 clones listed, 10% to 15% were seen once. The sample was naive CD4+ T cells from blood. The origin of the receptors is a man between 18 and 29 years old in good health. Both conserved end residues are part of each CDR3. Each record gives: J gene, clone size, D gene, V gene, CDR3 DNA, CDR3 protein. The D gene is left open where the match is weak. Clone size is shown for a subset of rows, as once, few, many or a class of expanded clone.

j_gene: TRBJ2-7
abundance: .
d_gene: .
v_gene: TRBV28
CDR3nt: TGTGCCACCAATTCTGAGAGTTACGAGCAGTACTTC
CDR3aa: CATNSESYEQYF

j_gene: TRBJ1-4
abundance: .
d_gene: TRBD1
v_gene: TRBV19
CDR3nt: TGTGCCACCAGGGACAGACAATTTAATGAAAAACTGTTTTTT
CDR3aa: CATRDRQFNEKLFF

j_gene: TRBJ2-7
abundance: .
d_gene: .
v_gene: TRBV4-1
CDR3nt: TGCGCCAGCAGCCGGGGGATTATCCGGGACACTACTGGCGAGCAGTACTTC
CDR3aa: CASSRGIIRDTTGEQYF

j_gene: TRBJ1-1
abundance: few
d_gene: .
v_gene: TRBV6-5
CDR3nt: TGTGCCAGCAGTTACGGGCGGGACACTGAAGCTTTCTTT
CDR3aa: CASSYGRDTEAFF

j_gene: TRBJ1-2
abundance: few
d_gene: TRBD1
v_gene: TRBV12-5
CDR3nt: TGTGCTAGTGGTCGCGACAGGGGCTATGGCTACACCTTC
CDR3aa: CASGRDRGYGYTF

j_gene: TRBJ2-1
abundance: few
d_gene: .
v_gene: TRBV7-9
CDR3nt: TGTGCCAGCCAGCCGGGGACTGGAACCTGGGAGCAGTTCTTC
CDR3aa: CASQPGTGTWEQFF

j_gene: TRBJ2-1
abundance: .
d_gene: .
v_gene: TRBV30
CDR3nt: TGTGCCTGGACACAGGGAGCCAATGAGCAGTTCTTC
CDR3aa: CAWTQGANEQFF

j_gene: TRBJ2-1
abundance: .
d_gene: TRBD1
v_gene: TRBV9
CDR3nt: TGTGCCAGCAGCGTAGAACAGGGGTCCTACAATGAGCAGTTCTTC
CDR3aa: CASSVEQGSYNEQFF

j_gene: TRBJ2-5
abundance: .
d_gene: TRBD2
v_gene: TRBV11-2
CDR3nt: TGTGCCAGCAGCTTCCCTAGCGGAGAAGAGACCCAGTACTTC
CDR3aa: CASSFPSGEETQYF

j_gene: TRBJ2-3
abundance: few
d_gene: .
v_gene: TRBV10-3
CDR3nt: TGTGCCATCAGTCGGGACTTTACGCAGTATTTT
CDR3aa: CAISRDFTQYF

j_gene: TRBJ2-3
abundance: .
d_gene: TRBD1
v_gene: TRBV5-1
CDR3nt: TGCGCCAGCAGCAGAGGACAGGCCACAGATACGCAGTATTTT
CDR3aa: CASSRGQATDTQYF

j_gene: TRBJ1-2
abundance: few
d_gene: .
v_gene: TRBV7-9
CDR3nt: TGTGCCAGCAGCTCGAGGACTGCCGATGGCTACACCTTC
CDR3aa: CASSSRTADGYTF

j_gene: TRBJ1-2
abundance: .
d_gene: .
v_gene: TRBV28
CDR3nt: TGTGCCAGCAGCCGCCGGGGGGAACGCTATGGCTACACCTTC
CDR3aa: CASSRRGERYGYTF

j_gene: TRBJ2-2
abundance: .
d_gene: .
v_gene: TRBV7-2
CDR3nt: TGTGCCAGCAGCTTACGGACTAACACCGGGGAGCTGTTTTTT
CDR3aa: CASSLRTNTGELFF

j_gene: TRBJ1-1
abundance: few
d_gene: .
v_gene: TRBV5-6
CDR3nt: TGTGCCAGCAGCCGTAGCTCATCTCTGAACACTGAAGCTTTCTTT
CDR3aa: CASSRSSSLNTEAFF

j_gene: TRBJ2-7
abundance: .
d_gene: TRBD1
v_gene: TRBV5-6
CDR3nt: TGTGCCAGCAGCGCTGGGACAGGGCGACGAGCCTACGAGCAGTACTTC
CDR3aa: CASSAGTGRRAYEQYF